The present entry profiles one T cell receptor (beta chain) with its context. The antigen is unknown. Germline and junction disagree at one end, which may indicate a read error. The data were taken from a study of neoadjuvant anti-PD-1 for oral cavity cancer. Study-level information: Nivolumab at 3 mg/kg was mostly given biweekly, three to four doses, pre-surgery.

This CDR3 contains 13 residues. Germline V gene data show CDR1 as SSHAT and CDR2 as FNYEAQ (reference sequence). Overall study results and limits: Higher pretreatment blood Treg/Th17 ratios correlated with higher pretreatment blood and lower post-treatment tumor TCRbeta clonality.

Patients were newly diagnosed with stage II-IVA oral cavity squamous cell carcinoma without prior systemic or radiation treatment. Blood libraries mostly used around 0.45 ug genomic DNA, six replicates each. Generated by immunoSEQ multiplex PCR, the TCRdb table keeps only in-frame clones and is missing some. The sample consists of around 14,000 clones, about two thirds of them appearing once. The receptor comes from a person between 40 and 85 years old with oral cavity squamous cell carcinoma. The starting material was PBMCs, obtained before nivolumab (anti-PD-1) treatment. The V gene is TRBV7-7, the J gene TRBJ2-3; D is unresolved. CDR3 protein: CASSSGERDTQYF. The CDR3 nucleotides are TGTGCTAGCAGCTCAGGAGAGCGAGATACGCAGTATTTT.